A selection of T cell receptor beta chains follows, all from one sample in a study of cytomegalovirus exposure and HLA in healthy donors. Sequenced by immunoSEQ multiplex PCR; TCRdb stores in-frame clones only, minus some. The repertoire holds about 56,000 clones, with about 95% as singletons. Sequenced input: PBMCs. These receptors were obtained from a woman under 30 in good health and CMV-seronegative. The CDR3 runs from the conserved cysteine through the conserved F or W. The D gene is left open where the match is weak. Where a row states a size, it is once, few, many or the class of an expanded clone; other rows omit it.

>TRBD1|TRBJ1-4|TRBV5-6|NA
CASSLAGQSNEKLFF
TGTGCCAGCAGCTTGGCGGGACAGAGTAATGAAAAACTGTTTTTT
>TRBD2|TRBJ2-3|TRBV29-1|NA
CSVEGGTDTQYF
TGCAGCGTTGAGGGGGGGACAGATACGCAGTATTTT
>NA|TRBJ2-6|TRBV27|NA
CASSLAGANVLTF
TGTGCCAGCAGTTTGGCCGGGGCCAACGTCCTGACTTTC
>NA|TRBJ2-1|TRBV4-3|few
CASPKIGTRGDEQFF
TGCGCCAGCCCCAAAATCGGAACCAGGGGAGATGAGCAGTTCTTC
>NA|TRBJ2-1|TRBV27|NA
CASSPRGYNEQFF
TGTGCCAGCAGCCCCCGGGGGTACAATGAGCAGTTCTTC
>TRBD1|TRBJ2-7|TRBV18|NA
CASSPGQGAVYEQYF
TGTGCCAGCTCACCAGGACAGGGGGCCGTCTACGAGCAGTACTTC
>NA|TRBJ1-2|TRBV10-2|NA
CASTTVGGGRFGYTF
TGCGCCAGCACCACCGTTGGGGGAGGTAGATTTGGCTACACCTTC
>TRBD2|TRBJ2-1|TRBV2|NA
CARSLGGSSYNEQFF
TGTGCCAGATCCTTGGGGGGGAGCTCCTACAATGAGCAGTTCTTC
>NA|TRBJ1-5|TRBV4-1|NA
CASSQDGHYNQPQHF
TGCGCCAGCAGCCAAGATGGGCATTACAATCAGCCCCAGCATTTT
>NA|TRBJ2-5|TRBV14|NA
CASSRSSPARGTQYF
TGTGCCAGCAGCCGATCTAGTCCAGCCCGCGGGACCCAGTACTTC
>TRBD1|TRBJ2-3|TRBV5-1|once
CASSLGTGPNTDTQYF
TGCGCCAGCAGCTTGGGGACAGGGCCCAACACAGATACGCAGTATTTT
>NA|TRBJ1-5|TRBV7-9|NA
CASSSGHLKGGNQPQHF
TGTGCCAGCAGCTCGGGACACCTTAAGGGAGGCAATCAGCCCCAGCATTTT
>NA|TRBJ2-3|TRBV19|once
CASSRGTDTQYF
TGTGCCAGTAGTCGGGGCACAGATACGCAGTATTTT
>NA|TRBJ2-7|TRBV27|once
CASRRGPARVYEQYF
TGTGCCAGCAGGCGGGGGCCGGCGAGGGTCTACGAGCAGTACTTC
>TRBD1|TRBJ1-2|TRBV11-2|NA
CASSLGPRGSGYTF
TGTGCCAGCAGCTTAGGCCCCAGGGGGAGTGGCTACACCTTC
>NA|TRBJ1-5|TRBV18|NA
CASSPGGGPGPQHF
TGTGCCAGCTCACCGGGGGGGGGACCTGGGCCCCAGCATTTT
>NA|TRBJ2-7|TRBV28|few
CASSLGHRGEQYF
TGTGCCAGCAGCCTGGGACACCGGGGCGAGCAGTACTTC
>TRBD1|TRBJ1-4|TRBV7-9|once
CASSLVGQGDEKLFF
TGTGCCAGCAGCTTAGTCGGACAGGGGGATGAAAAACTGTTTTTT
>NA|TRBJ2-1|TRBV4-2|NA
CASTGAGNYNEQFF
TGTGCCAGCACCGGGGCGGGAAACTACAATGAGCAGTTCTTC
>TRBD2|TRBJ2-7|TRBV5-3|NA
CARSLESPGLAASYEQYF
TGTGCCAGAAGCTTGGAATCTCCGGGACTAGCGGCCTCCTACGAGCAGTACTTC
>TRBD1|TRBJ2-3|TRBV11-3|NA
CASSRGQGVGDTQYF
TGTGCCAGCAGCCGGGGACAGGGGGTAGGAGATACGCAGTATTTT
>NA|TRBJ2-5|TRBV20-1|NA
CSARERGTQYF
TGCAGTGCTAGAGAACGGGGGACCCAGTACTTC
>NA|TRBJ2-2|TRBV7-2|NA
CGGALKNTGELFF
TGTGGGGGCGCACTTAAGAACACCGGGGAGCTGTTTTTT
>TRBD1|TRBJ1-5|TRBV29-1|NA
CSVGGQGDQPQHF
TGCAGCGTTGGGGGACAGGGTGACCAGCCCCAGCATTTT
>NA|TRBJ1-1|TRBV7-8|NA
CASSPRGATEAFF
TGTGCCAGCAGCCCACGGGGGGCCACTGAAGCTTTCTTT